Below, 2 T cell receptor beta chains from the same sample are listed, as sequenced in a study of human T cells and chemical hapten exposure. MiXCR was run by TCRdb on the RACE reads, yielding one entry per CDR3 protein. The sample shows 350,000 to 400,000 distinct CDR3 sequences, over 6% of them seen only once. The time point here: patch test 2, 6 weeks after DPC sensitization. Noted treatment: therapeutic diphenylcyclopropenone sensitization with weekly scalp DPC. The sample consisted of whole blood, taken in connection with sensitization to the hapten diphenylcyclopropenone (DPC). The origin of the receptors is a woman younger than 35 with alopecia areata. Some clones in this sample may be carry-over from other donors' samples.

The rearrangement joins TRBV4-1 to TRBJ2-1, with 11 bases aligning to TRBD2. The length of the CDR3 is 19 residues. Trimming removed 0 bases from V and 7 bases from J; junction bases left unmatched: 14. CDR1 and CDR2 from the germline V gene are MGHRA and YSYEKL. The CDR3 coding sequence is TGCGCCAGCAGCCAAGATCCTAGCGGGGGGTGGATGGGTTCAAATGAGCAGTTCTTC. The encoded protein is CASSQDPSGGWMGSNEQFF.

This chain joins TRBV3-1 and TRBJ1-2; 9 nucleotides align to TRBD1. Trimming cost V 2 bases and J 6 bases; bases outside gene matches: 4. Germline V gives CDR1 LGHDT, CDR2 YNNKEL (reference sequence). The CDR3 totals 14 residues. The CDR3 protein is CASSQRDRDDGYTF. In nucleotides, the CDR3 is TGTGCCAGCAGCCAAAGGGACAGGGATGATGGCTACACCTTC.